This TCR beta chain was documented in a study of CD8 T cells in Susac syndrome (dated by TCRdb to the late 2010s). For context, the study as a whole: Whether CD8+ T cell activation and differentiation in Susac syndrome was antigen driven was tested using repertoire sequencing. General study outcomes and caveats: The study acknowledged that relatively few individuals were included in the TCR sequencing and HLA analysis.

From its cysteine to its phenylalanine, the CDR3 spans 12 amino acids. The kept DNA is CDR3 alone, 36 bases in frame from the first base. As encoded in the germline V gene, CDR1 is SQVTM while CDR2 is ANQGSEA. Trimming costs V 7 bases and J 3 bases, and their ends lie 12 bases apart. Notes on this clonotype: What antigen it recognizes has not been identified. No base-level quality is on record; no much larger clone is a single base apart.

High-throughput TCR beta sequencing profiled peripheral blood CD8+ and CD4+ T cells from healthy donors, Susac syndrome patients and multiple sclerosis patients. The healthy donors served as controls matched for age and sex. Bulk CD8+ and CD4+ T cells were purified by magnetic negative isolation, while CD8+ TEMRA cells were enriched using FACS. Blood was drawn into EDTA tubes, processed within 24 hours, and PBMCs were isolated by density gradient centrifugation. PBMCs intended for TCR sequencing were frozen in liquid nitrogen and were later thawed in a 37 degrees C water bath. The sorted or isolated CD4+, CD8+ and CD8+ TEMRA cells had a purity of 90% or higher. RNA was extracted using the RNeasy kit, and about 0.45 to 1 ug of the RNA was reverse transcribed with random hexamers. The immunoSEQ multiplex PCR assay, which covers 54 Vbeta and 13 Jbeta segments, was used to amplify TCR beta CDR3 regions. PCR amplification bias was corrected using a synthetic template baseline for primer optimization and computational correction. Concerning the study's data processing: Reads were annotated to V, D and J genes according to IMGT and were analyzed with immunoSEQ Analyzer, with only productive sequences retained. Clonality was computed as one minus Shannon entropy normalized by log2 of the number of productive unique sequences. For each patient and control, public and private clones were evaluated within the 100 most prevalent clones. Clones were defined as Susac-specific if absent from the healthy and MS cohorts, from 900 to 1,300 published viral clones and from other ImmuneACCESS disease sequences. Using fastp at Q25 and MiXCR, TCRdb reprocessed the public reads and kept productive beta chains. Each entry is one CDR3 protein sequence, shown with its most common DNA and genes. In this record, the V and J calls reflect TCRdb's handling and not the investigators' own analysis. A total of 150,000 to 200,000 distinct CDR3 sequences appear in this sample, just under 95% of them only once. The top ten constitute 0.1% of the sample.

The receptor chain draws on TRBV29-1 and TRBJ2-5; a weak D assignment points to TRBD1 (6 bases agree). The sequencing sample was made of CD4+ T cells from PBMCs. This receptor was identified in a human donor in good health. This receptor carries the CDR3 CSADRPKETQYF. In nucleotides, the sequence is TGCAGCGCCGACAGGCCCAAAGAGACCCAGTACTTC.